Following are 29 T cell receptor beta chains from one sample sequenced in a study of beta chain features in type 1 diabetes (dated by TCRdb to 2016 to 2019). What the research found in general, with its limitations: A moderate but significant shortening of TCRB CDR3 length was observed in type 1 diabetes patients in all four CD4+ subsets.

Library construction relied on the immunoSEQ multiplex PCR assay. The entire isolated RNA was reverse transcribed using the High Capacity cDNA Reverse Transcription Kit, and thus expressed TCRB transcripts were sequenced. Imported from immuneACCESS, the table was reduced by TCRdb to in-frame sequences with V and J called. These copies leave out some clones; in studies compared against another copy, an unresolved V gene accounts for under half, and the cause of the remainder is not known. The sample profile shows 25,000 to 30,000 clones; less than 75% of them were found once. The ten largest clones add up to roughly 2.4% of the sample. The antigens for these receptors are not known. Sequencing input: Tregs from blood. Explained via the paper, the cell subset or site label denotes: regulatory CD4+ T cells. The receptors were sampled from a woman aged 25 to 39 with type 1 diabetes.

The V gene is TRBV18, the J gene TRBJ2-7, with 10 bases that match TRBD2. This CDR3 is 15 amino acids long. The junction had 7 bases not matched to a gene; V was cut back by 6 bases and J by 2 bases. The germline gives CDR1 KGHSH, CDR2 LQKENI. DNA of the CDR3: TGTGCCAGCTCTAAAGGACTAGCGGAGACCTACGAGCAGTACTTC. Translation gives CASSKGLAETYEQYF.

The rearrangement joins TRBV19 to TRBJ1-1, with a weak D call TRBD1 (6 bases). V dropped 5 bases and J dropped 8 bases, with 18 bases sitting between them. From germline, CDR1 is LNHDA and CDR2 SQIVND (reference sequence). The CDR3 loop spans 14 amino acids. The DNA for the CDR3 is TGTGCCAGTAGTCTACAGGGCGGACGAGGAGAAGCTTTCTTT. It translates to CASSLQGGRGEAFF. Full variable domain (outside the CDR3, taken from reference TRBV19 and TRBJ1-1): DGGITQSPKYLFRKEGQNVTLSCEQNLNHDAMYWYRQDPGQGLRLIYYSQIVNDFQKGDIAEGYSVSREKKESFPLTVTSAQKNPTAFYLCASSLQGGRGEAFFGQGTRLTVV.

This clone was found a few times. The chain is built from TRBV6-1 and TRBJ2-5, with 14 bases aligning to TRBD2. Near its end, the DNA agrees better with TRBJ2-7, so the J call may be wrong. Germline CDR1 reads MNHNS; CDR2 reads SASEGT. The CDR3 is 17 amino acids. The CDR3 coding sequence is TGTGCCAGCAGTGCAGGGACTAGCGGGAGTTGGGCCTACGAGCAGTACTTC. It yields the protein CASSAGTSGSWAYEQYF.

The chain uses TRBV29-1 and TRBJ2-3; TRBD2 might be the D (6 bases). In germline, CDR1 is SQVTM, CDR2 ANQGSEA. The CDR3 contains 16 residues. The V end lost 1 base, the J end lost 5 bases, and 19 bases lay between the germline ends. The chain's CDR3 is CSVEGLAIGPQDTQYF. As DNA, the CDR3 is TGCAGCGTTGAAGGGCTAGCGATTGGCCCCCAAGATACGCAGTATTTT.

This chain joins TRBV5-1 and TRBJ2-2; TRBD1 matches at 9 bases. From germline, CDR1 is SGHRS and CDR2 YFSETQ. The CDR3 consists of 16 residues. Trimming took 4 bases from V and 3 from J; bases not matched to a gene: 7. This CDR3 is CASSNQGQGDTGELFF. The CDR3 DNA sequence: TGCGCCAGCAGCAATCAGGGACAGGGTGACACCGGGGAGCTGTTTTTT. Together with reference TRBV5-1 and TRBJ2-2, the CDR3 gives the full variable domain: KAGVTQTPRYLIKTRGQQVTLSCSPISGHRSVSWYQQTPGQGLQFLFEYFSETQRNKGNFPGRFSGRQFSNSRSEMNVSTLELGDSALYLCASSNQGQGDTGELFFGEGSRLTVL.

The gene calls are TRBV5-1 and TRBJ1-1; D is unclear. Germline values: CDR1 SGHRS, CDR2 YFSETQ. The CDR3 length is 16 residues. V lost 9 bases and J 0 bases, leaving 21 bases between the germline ends. The CDR3: CATTPTGGVMNTEAFF. CDR3 in DNA: TGCGCCACTACACCGACGGGCGGGGTGATGAACACTGAAGCTTTCTTT. The complete variable domain, with remaining parts taken from reference TRBV5-1 and TRBJ1-1, reads KAGVTQTPRYLIKTRGQQVTLSCSPISGHRSVSWYQQTPGQGLQFLFEYFSETQRNKGNFPGRFSGRQFSNSRSEMNVSTLELGDSALYLCATTPTGGVMNTEAFFGQGTRLTVV.

This clone was detected only once. The V gene is TRBV29-1, the J gene TRBJ2-1; possible D gene TRBD1, 5 bases. The germline V gene has CDR1 SQVTM and CDR2 ANQGSEA. V dropped 0 bases and J dropped 3 bases, with 6 bases sitting between them. The CDR3 is 13 residues long. CDR3 nucleotides: TGCAGCGTTGAAGAAGACAGCTACAATGAGCAGTTCTTC. This translates into CSVEEDSYNEQFF.

Points on this clone: A junction boundary mismatches the germline segment, possibly from a read error. The chain has TRBV7-9 and TRBJ1-1; D uncertain. Germline V gene data show CDR1 as SEHNR and CDR2 as FQNEAQ (reference sequence). CDR3 length: 14 residues. CDR3 residues: CASILNSENTEAFF. The CDR3 DNA reads TGTGCCAGCATCTTAAACAGTGAGAACACTGAAGCTTTCTTT.

This clone occurred once. V is TRBV6-6 and J is TRBJ2-7, with a possible D match to TRBD2 (7 bases). The CDR3 loop spans 14 amino acids. Germline values: CDR1 MNHNY, CDR2 SVGAGI (reference sequence). V was shortened by 6 bases and J by 3 bases, with 15 bases between the two germline ends. CDR3 region: CASRSSGEGYEQYF. The CDR3 DNA reads TGTGCCAGCAGGTCCTCAGGGGAGGGCTACGAGCAGTACTTC.

This clone turned up a few times. This sequence joins TRBV29-1 and TRBJ2-5; D remains ambiguous. Deletions cut 7 bases from V and 2 bases from J, with 5 bases between. The CDR3 covers 10 residues. The germline V gene encodes CDR1 SQVTM and CDR2 ANQGSEA. This CDR3 reads CSALQETQYF. In nucleotides, the CDR3 is TGCAGCGCCCTTCAAGAGACCCAGTACTTC.

V gene TRBV6-6 combines with J gene TRBJ2-5; D uncertain. Per the germline V gene, CDR1 is MNHNY and CDR2 is SVGAGI (reference sequence). This CDR3 contains 15 residues. Trimming removed 6 bases from V and 1 base from J, with 15 bases in between. The CDR3 is CASSRGSTVQETQYF. CDR3 in DNA: TGTGCCAGCAGCCGCGGTTCAACGGTCCAAGAGACCCAGTACTTC.

The chain recombines TRBV28 with TRBJ2-7; D is possibly TRBD1 (6 bases). The CDR3 length is 14 residues. Per the germline V gene, CDR1 is MDHEN and CDR2 is SYDVKM. V lost 4 bases and J 2 bases, leaving 12 bases between the germline ends. The CDR3 reads CASSYRTATYEQYF. The CDR3 DNA is TGTGCCAGCAGTTATCGGACAGCAACCTACGAGCAGTACTTC.

The chain recombines TRBV5-1 with TRBJ1-1; no reliable D call. The CDR3 sequence is 14 residues long. Per the germline V gene, CDR1 is SGHRS and CDR2 is YFSETQ. Trimming left V 2 bases short and J 2 bases short, with 10 bases between. CDR3 nucleotide sequence: TGCGCCAGCAGCTTTACCCGGGATAACACTGAAGCTTTCTTT. Translation: CASSFTRDNTEAFF.

The V and J genes are TRBV7-9 and TRBJ1-3; D not resolved. This CDR3 spans 13 amino acids. V lost 5 bases to trimming and J lost 0 bases, with 5 bases between them. Germline CDR1 SEHNR, CDR2 FQNEAQ (reference sequence). Here the CDR3 reads CASSLSSGNTIYF. The CDR3 coding sequence is TGTGCCAGCAGCCTGAGCTCTGGAAACACCATATATTTT.

The chain couples TRBV19 to TRBJ2-7; no clear D gene. Trimming removed 5 bases from V and 6 bases from J, with 14 bases in between. CDR3 length: 13 residues. Germline V lookup: CDR1 LNHDA, CDR2 SQIVND (reference sequence). CDR3 amino acids: CASSGRRFGEQYF. CDR3 DNA: TGTGCCAGTAGTGGGCGTAGATTCGGCGAGCAGTACTTC.

This chain connects TRBV12-5 to TRBJ2-1; 8 bases fit TRBD1. CDR3 length: 14 residues. Germline CDR1 and CDR2: LGHNT and FRNRAP. J gave up 6 bases and V 1 base, and 2 bases lay outside the gene matches. For the CDR3, the DNA is TGTGCTAGTGGTTTGGACAGGGGGGTCAATGAGCAGTTCTTC. It codes for CASGLDRGVNEQFF.

The genes are TRBV11-3 and TRBJ2-1, with 7 bases matching TRBD2. CDR3 length equals 17 residues. Looked up from germline, CDR1 is SGHNT and CDR2 is YENEEA. V was pared by 2 bases and J by 5 bases, with 12 bases of the junction left unmatched. CDR3 amino acids: CASSLIGGSNSDNEQFF. CDR3 sequence (DNA): TGTGCCAGCAGCTTAATTGGCGGGAGTAACTCTGACAATGAGCAGTTCTTC. Variable domain in full (rest from reference TRBV11-3 and TRBJ2-1): EAGVVQSPRYKIIEKKQPVAFWCNPISGHNTLYWYLQNLGQGPELLIRYENEEAVDDSQLPKDRFSAERLKGVDSTLKIQPAELGDSAVYLCASSLIGGSNSDNEQFFGPGTRLTVL.

The rearrangement joins TRBV10-3 to TRBJ2-2; the match to TRBD2 covers 9 bases. Germline V lookup: CDR1 ENHRY, CDR2 SYGVKD. This CDR3 has 14 amino acids. The V gene end was trimmed by 9 bases and the J gene end by 5 bases; junction bases not matched to a gene: 7. The CDR3 DNA reads as TGTGCCATATTAGCGGGAGACAAGACCGGGGAGCTGTTTTTT. This gives the protein CAILAGDKTGELFF.

V and J are TRBV6-1 and TRBJ2-3, with TRBD2 matching 10 bases. CDR1 is MNHNS, CDR2 SASEGT, per germline. This CDR3 contains 15 residues. Trimming at V came to 4 bases and at J to 3 bases, leaving 4 bases not matched to a gene. CDR3 DNA sequence: TGTGCCAGCAGTGTTCTAGCGGGAGTAACAGATACGCAGTATTTT. It translates to CASSVLAGVTDTQYF.

The CDR3: CASTPDSSYEQYF. CDR3 nucleotides: TGCGCCAGCACCCCTGATAGCTCCTACGAGCAGTACTTC. The V gene is TRBV5-1, the J gene TRBJ2-5; D remains unclear. Judging by the DNA end, TRBJ2-7 fits better; the J call may be wrong. CDR1 is SGHRS and CDR2 is YFSETQ in the germline V gene. This CDR3 has 13 amino acids.

The rearrangement uses TRBV30 and TRBJ2-5; a possible D gene is TRBD2 (5 bases). The CDR3 sequence is 14 residues long. The germline V gene encodes CDR1 GTSNPN and CDR2 SVGIG (reference sequence). Trimming took off 0 bases at V and 4 bases at J, with 12 bases between the two ends. In nucleotides, the CDR3 is TGTGCCTGGAGTGTACGTACGCGGGCAGAGACCCAGTACTTC. Amino acid sequence: CAWSVRTRAETQYF.

The chain combines TRBV6-5 with TRBJ2-7; 11 bases are shared with TRBD2. The CDR3 runs to 15 residues. From germline, CDR1 is MNHEY and CDR2 SVGAGI. J was trimmed by 2 bases and V by 6 bases; bases with no gene match: 6. In DNA, the CDR3 is TGTGCCAGCAGCCATACTAGCGGGAGAGCCTACGAGCAGTACTTC. It yields the protein CASSHTSGRAYEQYF.

CDR3 sequence (DNA): TGTGCCTGGAGTGGACAGCTAGGAAACACCATATATTTT. Its translation: CAWSGQLGNTIYF. The chain combines TRBV30 with TRBJ1-3; D may be TRBD1 (5 bases). From germline, CDR1 is GTSNPN and CDR2 SVGIG (reference sequence). The CDR3 is made up of 13 amino acids. The V gene lost 1 base and the J gene lost 4 bases, with 8 bases spanning the gap.

In this sample, this clone turned up a few times. The chain recombines TRBV5-1 with TRBJ1-1; unclear D gene. Germline CDR1 SGHRS, CDR2 YFSETQ. The CDR3 loop spans 11 amino acids. Trimming stripped 6 bases from V and 3 bases from J, with 6 bases between. The CDR3 here is CASKSDTEAFF. DNA of the CDR3: TGCGCCAGCAAATCGGACACTGAAGCTTTCTTT.

This sequence joins TRBV6-1 and TRBJ2-3; 10 positions agree with TRBD2. The junction had 6 bases not matched to a gene; V was cut back by 5 bases and J by 7 bases. The CDR3 is made up of 14 amino acids. The germline V gene has CDR1 MNHNS and CDR2 SASEGT. The CDR3 nucleotides read TGTGCCAGCAGTAGCGGGAGGGGGGGGTATACGCAGTATTTT. Encoded protein: CASSSGRGGYTQYF.

The CDR3 loop is CASSSNSGLYNEQFF. CDR3 nucleotides: TGTGCCAGCAGTAGTAATAGCGGGCTCTACAATGAGCAGTTCTTC. The chain links TRBV2 to TRBJ2-1; 7 bases fit TRBD2. Per germline, CDR1 SNHLY and CDR2 FYNNEI. V shed 5 bases and J 3 bases; nucleotides not matched to a gene: 7. This CDR3 region has 15 residues.

The chain is built from TRBV12-5 and TRBJ2-2, with a weak D call TRBD1 (5 bases). Germline CDR1 reads LGHNT; CDR2 reads FRNRAP. This CDR3 has 18 amino acids. V dropped 0 bases and J dropped 6 bases, with 20 bases sitting between them. In DNA form, the CDR3 reads TGTGCTAGTGGTTTGGTACTCACAGGCAGACAAGTCGCCGGGGAGCTGTTTTTT. It encodes CASGLVLTGRQVAGELFF. The whole variable domain, remainder taken from reference TRBV12-5 and TRBJ2-2, is DARVTQTPRHKVTEMGQEVTMRCQPILGHNTVFWYRQTMMQGLELLAYFRNRAPLDDSGMPKDRFSAEMPDATLATLKIQPSEPRDSAVYFCASGLVLTGRQVAGELFFGEGSRLTVL.

Regarding this clone: Other DNA sequences from this sample encode an identical CDR3 as well. V gene TRBV7-6 combines with J gene TRBJ1-6; D unclear. This CDR3 region has 15 residues. The V gene's germline CDR1 is SGHVS and CDR2 FNYEAQ. V was trimmed by 3 bases and J by 5 bases, leaving 11 bases between them. The CDR3 bases are TGTGCCAGCAGCTTGGTTGGCAGAAATAATTCACCCCTCCACTTT. It translates to CASSLVGRNNSPLHF.

The CDR3 DNA reads TGCGCCAGCAGCTTGACAGGGGGCAGAACTAATGAAAAACTGTTTTTT. Its protein is CASSLTGGRTNEKLFF. The rearrangement joins TRBV5-1 to TRBJ1-4, with TRBD1 matching over 9 bases. V trimming: 1 base; J trimming: 1 base; junction bases outside the gene matches: 2. Germline V CDR1 and CDR2: SGHRS, YFSETQ. The CDR3 length is 16 residues.